These 15 T cell receptor beta chains were sequenced from one sample in a study of beta chain features in type 1 diabetes. The study, taken as a whole, reports: Across all four CD4+ subsets, people with type 1 diabetes showed modestly shorter TCRB CDR3s.

Reverse transcribing all isolated RNA meant expressed TCRB transcripts were sequenced. Produced via immunoSEQ multiplex PCR; TCRdb's table is partial and in-frame only. The table lists some 370,000 clones, over 8.5% of them singletons. These receptors' antigens are unknown. Sequenced sample: central memory CD4+ T cells from blood. Source of these receptors: a man aged 25-40 years with type 1 diabetes.

As DNA, the CDR3 is TGTGCCAGCAGCTTGAACACAGGGGGCTCTGGAAACACCATATATTTT. This encodes CASSLNTGGSGNTIYF. The chain carries TRBV5-6 and TRBJ1-3; TRBD1 aligns across 8 bases. CDR1 SGHDT and CDR2 YYEEEE come from the germline V gene. This CDR3 has 16 residues. The junction had 3 bases not matched to a gene; V was cut back by 1 base and J by 0 bases.

This clone showed up many times. The chain employs TRBV7-2 and TRBJ2-1, with no clear D. Trimming left V 2 bases short and J 7 bases short, with 15 bases between. Germline-derived CDR1 and CDR2 are SGHTA and FQGNSA. CDR3 length: 15 amino acids. CDR3 in amino acids: CASSLMGSAENEQFF. The CDR3 DNA reads TGTGCCAGCAGCTTAATGGGAAGTGCGGAGAATGAGCAGTTCTTC.

This clone was observed a handful of times. This chain links TRBV27 with TRBJ1-2, with D perhaps TRBD1 (5 bases). Germline loops: CDR1 MNHEY, CDR2 SMNVEV (reference sequence). V dropped 4 bases and J dropped 4 bases, with 13 bases sitting between them. The CDR3 consists of 14 residues. CDR3 DNA sequence: TGTGCCAGCAGTTCCCAACTGGGGGTCTATGGCTACACCTTC. Encoded protein: CASSSQLGVYGYTF.

The rearrangement uses TRBV4-2 and TRBJ2-7; tentative D call: TRBD2 (5 bases). V was cut by 3 bases and J by 3 bases, with 9 bases left in between. Looked up from germline, CDR1 is LGHNA and CDR2 is YNFKEQ. This CDR3 contains 13 residues. CDR3 protein: CASSQFRDYEQYF. The CDR3 nucleotides read TGTGCCAGCAGCCAGTTCCGGGACTACGAGCAGTACTTC.

This clone has a handful of counts. This chain links TRBV19 with TRBJ2-3; tentatively, D is TRBD2 (6 bases). The CDR3 length is 14 residues. Trimming shortened V by 3 bases and J by 6 bases, and 13 bases separated the two germline ends. CDR1 is LNHDA and CDR2 is SQIVND in the germline V gene (reference sequence). CDR3 coding DNA: TGTGCCAGTAGTATTTGGACGGGGGATGATACGCAGTATTTT. Amino acid sequence: CASSIWTGDDTQYF.

This clone was counted between two and nine times. This rearrangement joins TRBV6-6 to TRBJ1-5; 9 positions match TRBD1. This CDR3 comprises 15 residues. Germline CDR1 MNHNY, CDR2 SVGAGI (reference sequence). V gave up 5 bases and J gave up 5 bases; unmatched junction bases: 7. CDR3 sequence reads: CASSKDRGSDQPQHF. The CDR3 DNA sequence: TGTGCCAGCAGTAAGGACAGGGGTTCCGATCAGCCCCAGCATTTT.

A few counts support this clone. This CDR3 is also generated by other DNA sequences in the sample. The CDR3 here is CASSPRTGEAFF. DNA of the CDR3: TGTGCCAGCTCACCTAGGACAGGGGAAGCTTTCTTT. The J gene is TRBJ1-1, the V gene TRBV18; TRBD1 matches at 8 bases. The CDR3 has 12 residues. Germline loops: CDR1 KGHSH, CDR2 LQKENI. Losses at the gene ends were 3 bases for V and 8 bases for J; bases not matched to a gene: 2.

This clone has a handful of counts. This chain joins TRBV18 and TRBJ2-1; D ambiguous. The CDR3 covers 12 residues. Germline assignment: CDR1 KGHSH and CDR2 LQKENI. Trimming pared 0 bases from V and 13 bases from J, leaving 10 bases between. The DNA for the CDR3 is TGTGCCAGCTCACCACCGCTCGCGTTACAGTTCTTC. This sequence encodes CASSPPLALQFF.

This clone was detected many times. J is TRBJ2-3 and V is TRBV29-1; the match to TRBD1 covers 9 bases. The CDR3 has 14 residues. The germline gives CDR1 SQVTM, CDR2 ANQGSEA. V lost 5 bases and J lost 1; bases outside the gene matches: 4. Here the CDR3 DNA reads TGCAGCGTTCTACGGACAGGGGGCACAGATACGCAGTATTTT. Translating gives CSVLRTGGTDTQYF.

This clone was observed a handful of times. The chain employs TRBV4-2 and TRBJ2-7; D is possibly TRBD1 or TRBD2 (5 bases each). The V end lost 1 base, the J end lost 0 bases, and 10 bases lay between the germline ends. Germline assignment: CDR1 LGHNA and CDR2 YNFKEQ. This CDR3 contains 15 residues. The CDR3 bases are TGTGCCAGCAGCCAAGGGTCGGGGCCCTCCTACGAGCAGTACTTC. This gives the protein CASSQGSGPSYEQYF.

The gene calls are TRBV7-2 and TRBJ2-3, with unresolved D. V shed 4 bases and J shed 6 bases, with 11 bases lying between them. The length of the CDR3 is 13 residues. Germline values: CDR1 SGHTA, CDR2 FQGNSA. CDR3: CASSSDISDTQYF. The CDR3, as DNA: TGTGCCAGCAGCTCCGACATCTCGGATACGCAGTATTTT.

The rearrangement joins TRBV18 to TRBJ1-3; D is unclear. V was clipped by 0 bases and J by 0 bases, with 6 bases between them. Germline-derived CDR1 and CDR2 are KGHSH and LQKENI. This CDR3 comprises 15 residues. The CDR3 spells CASSPPTVSGNTIYF. The CDR3 DNA reads TGTGCCAGCTCACCACCGACGGTCTCTGGAAACACCATATATTTT. The full variable domain, in which reference TRBV18 and TRBJ1-3 provide the parts outside the CDR3, is NAGVMQNPRHLVRRRGQEARLRCSPMKGHSHVYWYRQLPEEGLKFMVYLQKENIIDESGMPKERFSAEFPKEGPSILRIQQVVRGDSAAYFCASSPPTVSGNTIYFGEGSWLTVV.

The genes are TRBV28 and TRBJ1-2; TRBD1 agrees at 10 bases. Germline V gene lookup returns CDR1 MDHEN and CDR2 SYDVKM. CDR3 length equals 13 residues. V lost 4 bases and J lost 11; bases outside the gene matches: 7. CDR3 coding DNA: TGTGCCAGCAGTTCGACAGGGGGCGCGGCGTACACCTTC. Residues: CASSSTGGAAYTF.

This chain joins TRBV30 and TRBJ2-7, with 8 positions matching TRBD1. J gave up 7 bases and V 1 base, and 9 bases lay outside the gene matches. Germline V gene sequence: CDR1 GTSNPN, CDR2 SVGIG (reference sequence). This CDR3 is 14 amino acids long. Written as DNA, the CDR3 is TGTGCCTGGAGTGGACAGGGGCGTTTATGGGAGCAGTACTTC. This sequence encodes CAWSGQGRLWEQYF.

This rearrangement joins TRBV2 to TRBJ1-2, with 7 bases fitting TRBD1. The CDR3 contains 13 residues. Germline-derived CDR1 and CDR2 are SNHLY and FYNNEI. The V and J ends lost 7 bases and 2 bases, in that order; junction bases with no gene match: 4. The CDR3 is CASKRDSNYGYTF. The CDR3 region has the DNA TGTGCCAGCAAGCGGGACAGCAACTATGGCTACACCTTC.